The clone carrying this T cell receptor (beta chain) occurred a few times. Its antigen is not identified. The sample comes from a study of vaccination and CD4 T cells after COVID-19. Overall study: The convalescents comprised six males and four females, two of them Hispanic. Ranging from 14 to 241, the interval between dose two and post-vaccine sampling had a median of 72 days. General study points: Spike mono-reactive status applied to 304 of 307 vaccine-specific clones in convalescent patients.

MiXCR was run by TCRdb on the PCR reads, yielding one entry per CDR3 protein. The sample lists around 15,000 distinct CDR3 sequences; less than 70% were seen once. Every positive PCR date fell between March and December 2020, earlier than the US Alpha, Beta and Delta variants. This sequence originates from a human donor who had recovered from COVID-19. The source material was CD4+ T cells from blood, sampled after SARS-CoV-2 vaccination.

The CDR3 DNA sequence: TGCAGTGCTAGACCCGTGGGGGGCCGCAATCAGCCCCAGCATTTT. Translating it yields CSARPVGGRNQPQHF. The V gene is TRBV20-1, the J gene TRBJ1-5; weak D call: TRBD1 (6 bases). The CDR3 totals 15 residues. V gave up 2 bases and J gave up 2 bases, with 13 bases separating them. Germline CDR1 DFQATT, CDR2 SNEGSKA (reference sequence).